The 21 T cell receptor beta chains listed next were all sequenced from one sample in a study of cytomegalovirus exposure and HLA in healthy donors (dated by TCRdb to about 2017). Library preparation employed the immunoSEQ multiplex PCR assay. As stored in TCRdb, this immuneACCESS dataset retains in-frame rearrangements with V and J assigned. A fraction of the clones does not appear; measured against another copy, unresolved V genes explain less than half of the discrepancy, and the remainder lacks a known reason. The sample table holds approximately 160,000 clones, of which approximately 87% were seen once. The ten largest clones add up to about 5.8% of the sample. Input material: PBMCs. All receptors derive from a woman aged 25 to 39 in good health and CMV-seronegative.

This clone was counted only a few times. The chain combines TRBV25-1 with TRBJ1-2, with 7 nucleotides matching TRBD1. Trimming cost V 4 bases and J 4 bases; bases outside gene matches: 3. The CDR3 is 13 amino acids. The germline CDR1 and CDR2 sequences are MGHDK and SYGVNS. As DNA, the CDR3 is TGTGCCAGCAGTGGACAGGGCGGCTATGGCTACACCTTC. It specifies CASSGQGGYGYTF.

The V and J genes are TRBV7-9 and TRBJ1-2, with D maybe TRBD1 (6 bases). Germline loops: CDR1 SEHNR, CDR2 FQNEAQ (reference sequence). V lost 5 bases and J lost 2, with 18 bases in between. The CDR3 is made up of 16 amino acids. For the CDR3, the DNA is TGTGCCAGCAGCCACACCCGACAGGAGTTAAACTATGGCTACACCTTC. This codes for CASSHTRQELNYGYTF.

This chain links TRBV5-5 with TRBJ2-7, with TRBD1 as a possible D gene (5 bases). This CDR3 is built from 13 residues. V lost 2 bases, J lost 0 bases, and 6 bases lay in between. CDR1 SGHKS and CDR2 YYEKEE come from the germline V gene (reference sequence). The CDR3 DNA reads TGTGCCAGCAGCTTTGACAGCTCCTACGAGCAGTACTTC. Residues: CASSFDSSYEQYF. Full variable domain (remainder filled in from reference TRBV5-5 and TRBJ2-7): DAGVTQSPTHLIKTRGQQVTLRCSPISGHKSVSWYQQVLGQGPQFIFQYYEKEERGRGNFPDRFSARQFPNYSSELNVNALLLGDSALYLCASSFDSSYEQYFGPGTRLTVT.

This clone came up once. The chain links TRBV28 to TRBJ2-7; D might be TRBD1 or TRBD2, each matching 5 bases. Trimming took 2 bases from V and 2 from J, leaving 31 bases between them. CDR1 is MDHEN and CDR2 is SYDVKM in the germline V gene. This CDR3 region has 21 residues. CDR3 region: CASSLRERQILDEPPPYEQYF. The CDR3 DNA reads as TGTGCCAGCAGTTTACGGGAACGACAGATCCTAGATGAACCTCCACCCTACGAGCAGTACTTC. The whole variable domain, remainder taken from reference TRBV28 and TRBJ2-7, is DVKVTQSSRYLVKRTGEKVFLECVQDMDHENMFWYRQDPGLGLRLIYFSYDVKMKEKGDIPEGYSVSREKKERFSLILESASTNQTSMYLCASSLRERQILDEPPPYEQYFGPGTRLTVT.

The gene calls are TRBV11-3 and TRBJ2-7; the match to TRBD2 covers 9 bases. CDR3 size: 14 residues. V shed 5 bases and J 6 bases; nucleotides not matched to a gene: 8. Per the germline V gene, CDR1 is SGHNT and CDR2 is YENEEA. CDR3 region: CASSPGLASGEQYF. The CDR3 region has the DNA TGTGCCAGCAGCCCCGGACTAGCGTCGGGCGAGCAGTACTTC.

The rearrangement joins TRBV4-2 to TRBJ1-6; 7 bases fit TRBD1. The CDR3 covers 16 residues. V lost 0 bases to trimming and J lost 7 bases; unmatched junction nucleotides: 6. Germline CDR1 and CDR2: LGHNA and YNFKEQ. CDR3 nucleotide sequence: TGTGCCAGCAGCCAAGATACGGGACAGCTAAATTCACCCCTCCACTTT. Protein sequence: CASSQDTGQLNSPLHF.

The chain is built from TRBV18 and TRBJ2-1, with D possibly TRBD2 on 6 matching bases. Germline V gene sequence: CDR1 KGHSH, CDR2 LQKENI. The CDR3 covers 12 residues. Trimming pared 3 bases from V and 9 bases from J, leaving 9 bases between. This CDR3 is CASSPTGGEQFF. CDR3 nucleotides: TGTGCCAGCTCACCTACCGGGGGTGAGCAGTTCTTC.

This chain uses TRBV27 with TRBJ2-3; 7 nucleotides align to TRBD2. With 5 bases clipped from V and 4 bases from J, the junction kept 15 bases outside the gene matches. Germline V gene data show CDR1 as MNHEY and CDR2 as SMNVEV (reference sequence). The CDR3 sequence is 17 residues long. CDR3: CASSTIPGLPSADTQYF. CDR3 nucleotides: TGTGCCAGCAGTACTATTCCGGGACTACCAAGTGCAGATACGCAGTATTTT.

The chain uses TRBV7-2 and TRBJ2-5, with TRBD1 matching 7 bases. The ends lost 0 bases at V and 2 bases at J; junction bases unmatched: 3. The CDR3 extends over 15 amino acids. Germline V gives CDR1 SGHTA, CDR2 FQGNSA. The CDR3 region has the DNA TGTGCCAGCAGCTTAGCGCGGACAGGACAAGAGACCCAGTACTTC. Translation gives CASSLARTGQETQYF.

The chain couples TRBV2 to TRBJ2-2; TRBD1 might be the D (5 bases). Per the germline V gene, CDR1 is SNHLY and CDR2 is FYNNEI. V lost 6 bases, J lost 4 bases, and 12 bases lay in between. The CDR3 sequence is 14 residues long. Written as DNA, the CDR3 is TGTGCCAGCAGGGAGACAGATTTCACCGGGGAGCTGTTTTTT. Amino acid sequence: CASRETDFTGELFF.

The table lists this clone with a count of one. This rearrangement joins TRBV4-3 to TRBJ2-2; D is uncertain. Trimming cost V 4 bases and J 1 base, with 16 bases left between them. The CDR3 is 17 residues long. CDR1 and CDR2 (germline): LGHNA, YSLEER. The chain's CDR3 is CASSPDYLRENTGELFF. The CDR3 DNA is TGCGCCAGCAGCCCAGATTATCTTAGGGAGAACACCGGGGAGCTGTTTTTT.

V and J are TRBV5-6 and TRBJ1-4; D remains unclear. Germline V gives CDR1 SGHDT, CDR2 YYEEEE. V lost 3 bases, J lost 8 bases, and 8 bases lay in between. CDR3 size: 12 residues. The CDR3 is CASSYGGEKLFF. Written as DNA, the CDR3 is TGTGCCAGCAGCTACGGTGGGGAAAAACTGTTTTTT.

A remark on this clone: A junction end diverges from the germline sequence, so it may reflect a read error. The CDR3 sequence: CASSEEFSSGIYNEQFF. CDR3 bases: TGCGCCAGCAGCGAAGAATTTTCTAGCGGGATTTACAATGAGCAGTTCTTC. The chain joins TRBV4-1 to TRBJ2-1; 9 nucleotides agree with TRBD2. CDR1 MGHRA and CDR2 YSYEKL come from the germline V gene. The CDR3 is 17 residues long.

Regarding this clone: Other nucleotide sequences in the sample specify the same CDR3. V gene TRBV11-2 combines with J gene TRBJ2-5; D is ambiguous. From germline, CDR1 is SGHAT and CDR2 FQNNGV. V was trimmed by 2 bases and J by 5 bases, leaving 6 bases between them. The CDR3 totals 12 residues. The CDR3 DNA follows: TGTGCCAGCAGCTTATTCGGGGAGACCCAGTACTTC. Translation: CASSLFGETQYF.

The chain has TRBV5-1 and TRBJ2-7; the match to TRBD1 covers 8 bases. With 1 base clipped from V and 1 base from J, the junction kept 7 bases outside the gene matches. Germline lookup yields CDR1 SGHRS and CDR2 YFSETQ. The CDR3 length is 16 residues. The CDR3 DNA reads TGCGCCAGCAGCTTGTCTCGGACAGGGAATTCCTACGAGCAGTACTTC. Protein product: CASSLSRTGNSYEQYF.

Worth noting for this clone: The CDR3 end shows no conserved phenylalanine or tryptophan, and so a read error is likely. The DNA is omitted, as the CDR3 cannot be located on it reliably, and the CDR3 follows TCRdb's listing. The chain joins TRBV21-1 to TRBJ1-2; the D call TRBD1 from the table was never checked on the DNA. TRBV21-1 is a pseudogene locus. Including both end residues, the CDR3 is 9 amino acids long. CDR3 protein: CASVGQGPI.

This sequence joins TRBV2 and TRBJ2-7; D is possibly TRBD2 (6 bases). Per germline, CDR1 SNHLY and CDR2 FYNNEI. The CDR3 is 13 amino acids. V lost 7 bases to trimming and J lost 2 bases, with 12 bases between them. As DNA, the CDR3 is TGTGCCAGCATGGTAGCGGCGGCCTACGAGCAGTACTTC. It codes for CASMVAAAYEQYF.

This chain connects TRBV4-2 to TRBJ2-7; a possible D gene is TRBD2 (6 bases). CDR3 length: 13 amino acids. CDR1 is LGHNA and CDR2 is YNFKEQ in the germline V gene. V dropped 4 bases and J dropped 5 bases, with 12 bases sitting between them. The chain's CDR3 is CASSPASADEQYF. The CDR3 DNA is TGTGCCAGCAGCCCCGCTAGCGCCGACGAGCAGTACTTC.

This chain links TRBV4-1 with TRBJ2-7; possibly TRBD1 or TRBD2 for D (5 bases each). Trimming took off 3 bases at V and 2 bases at J, with 17 bases between the two ends. The CDR3 covers 16 residues. From germline, CDR1 is MGHRA and CDR2 YSYEKL. In nucleotides, the CDR3 is TGCGCCAGCAGCCAGGATTCCGGGACGGGGCCCTACGAGCAGTACTTC. This gives the protein CASSQDSGTGPYEQYF.

V is TRBV5-1 and J is TRBJ2-7; 9 bases align to TRBD1. The CDR3 extends over 14 amino acids. Germline CDR1 SGHRS, CDR2 YFSETQ. The ends lost 4 bases at V and 5 bases at J; junction bases unmatched: 7. The CDR3 DNA sequence: TGCGCCAGCAGCCACGGACAGGGGAACGACGAGCAGTACTTC. Translation: CASSHGQGNDEQYF.

The genes are TRBV5-1 and TRBJ1-1; the match to TRBD1 covers 10 bases. With 0 bases clipped from V and 3 bases from J, the junction kept 2 bases outside the gene matches. The CDR3 has 15 amino acids. CDR1 is SGHRS, CDR2 YFSETQ, per germline. The CDR3 DNA is TGCGCCAGCAGCTTGGAGGGACAGGGGTACACTGAAGCTTTCTTT. This codes for CASSLEGQGYTEAFF. Using reference TRBV5-1 and TRBJ1-1 for the parts outside the CDR3, the full variable domain is KAGVTQTPRYLIKTRGQQVTLSCSPISGHRSVSWYQQTPGQGLQFLFEYFSETQRNKGNFPGRFSGRQFSNSRSEMNVSTLELGDSALYLCASSLEGQGYTEAFFGQGTRLTVV.